In terms of frequency, the clone carrying this T cell receptor (beta chain) is medium-sized. Its antigen is unknown. The data were obtained in a study of T cells in severe cutaneous drug reactions. About the study: Enrolled patients had probable or definite SJS/TEN or DRESS per RegiSCAR. Study observations and caveats: One public TCRbeta CDR3 appeared in all seven blister samples, averaging approximately 13%.

Sequenced patients had Stevens-Johnson syndrome or toxic epidermal necrolysis caused by carbamazepine. CBZ-SJS/TEN patients of Han Chinese (five) and European (roughly 6) origin supplied blood. Germline CDR1 is MNHNS and CDR2 is SASEGT. CDR3 length: 17 amino acids. The iRepertoire multiplex PCR system with TCR subtype-specific primers built both bulk and single-cell libraries. TCRdb reprocessed the multiplex PCR reads, with one entry per CDR3 protein and no DNA. Its listing shows approximately 20,000 distinct CDR3 sequences. The chain carries TRBV6-1 and TRBJ2-1; TCRdb selects TRBD2, and the lack of DNA leaves this call unchecked. This TCR was recovered from a human donor with toxic epidermal necrolysis, a severe cutaneous drug reaction. The sequenced material came from PBMCs. The CDR3 loop is CASSARLAGALAREQFF.